These T cell receptor beta chains were read from a single sample in a study of blood T cells in healthy people across ages. TCRdb re-called the 5' RACE reads with MiXCR, one entry per CDR3 protein. Seen here are about 1,400,000 distinct CDR3 sequences, 42% observed once, and the top ten hold approximately 7.9%. The sequenced sample was blood. Receptor source: a woman aged 18-35 years in good health. Each CDR3 is given with its conserved first and last residue. Fields, in order: CDR3 DNA, CDR3 protein, clone size, J gene, V gene, D gene. A D gene is named only where the DNA matches it firmly. Expanded clones get a size class; other rows say once, few or many, or leave the size out.

cdr3_nt: TGTGCCAGCAGCCCACCGCCCGGGACAGGGTACGAGCAGTACTTC
cdr3_aa: CASSPPPGTGYEQYF
clone_size: -
j_call: TRBJ2-7
v_call: TRBV7-2
d_call: TRBD1

cdr3_nt: TGTGCCAGCAGTCAAAGGGTGGGCGTTAGCTCCTACAATGAGCAGTTCTTC
cdr3_aa: CASSQRVGVSSYNEQFF
clone_size: -
j_call: TRBJ2-1
v_call: TRBV2
d_call: -

cdr3_nt: TGCAGTGGGGAGTTGAGGGAACAAGAGACCCAGTTCTTC
cdr3_aa: CSGELREQETQFF
clone_size: -
j_call: TRBJ2-1
v_call: TRBV20-1
d_call: -

cdr3_nt: TGTGCCAGCACCTCCCCTGGGGATCAGTTAAACACTGAAGCTTTCTTT
cdr3_aa: CASTSPGDQLNTEAFF
clone_size: -
j_call: TRBJ1-1
v_call: TRBV5-5
d_call: -

cdr3_nt: TGTGCCAGCAGCCGCTGGGGCGGGAGCACAGATACGCAGTATTTT
cdr3_aa: CASSRWGGSTDTQYF
clone_size: -
j_call: TRBJ2-3
v_call: TRBV7-2
d_call: -

cdr3_nt: TGCGCCAGCAGCGGGCTAGCGGGAGGAGCGTCCAATGAGCAGTTCTTC
cdr3_aa: CASSGLAGGASNEQFF
clone_size: few
j_call: TRBJ2-1
v_call: TRBV4-1
d_call: TRBD2

cdr3_nt: TGTGCCAGCAGCCATGGGACAGGGGGGGATACCTACGAGCAGTACTTC
cdr3_aa: CASSHGTGGDTYEQYF
clone_size: -
j_call: TRBJ2-7
v_call: TRBV6-5
d_call: TRBD1

cdr3_nt: TGTGCCATCGGAAAGGTCAACCTCAACACCGGGGAGCTGTTTTTT
cdr3_aa: CAIGKVNLNTGELFF
clone_size: -
j_call: TRBJ2-2
v_call: TRBV10-3
d_call: -

cdr3_nt: TGTGCCAGCAGCTTAGGGATAGCCTGGGACCCTAGCTACGAGCAGTACTTC
cdr3_aa: CASSLGIAWDPSYEQYF
clone_size: -
j_call: TRBJ2-7
v_call: TRBV7-2
d_call: -

cdr3_nt: TGCGCCAGCAGCCCGTACTTCGGGGGCAATCAGCCCCAGCATTTT
cdr3_aa: CASSPYFGGNQPQHF
clone_size: -
j_call: TRBJ1-5
v_call: TRBV4-1
d_call: -

cdr3_nt: TGTGCCAGCAGGGGCACAGGGGGCACAAATCAGCCCCAGCATTTT
cdr3_aa: CASRGTGGTNQPQHF
clone_size: -
j_call: TRBJ1-5
v_call: TRBV27
d_call: TRBD1

cdr3_nt: TGCGCCAGCAACTCCAGGACTAGCGGGCACAATGAGCAGTTCTTC
cdr3_aa: CASNSRTSGHNEQFF
clone_size: -
j_call: TRBJ2-1
v_call: TRBV5-1
d_call: TRBD2

cdr3_nt: TGTGCCACCAGCTCCCTCAGAGTCAATGAGCAGTACTTC
cdr3_aa: CATSSLRVNEQYF
clone_size: -
j_call: TRBJ2-5
v_call: TRBV15
d_call: -

cdr3_nt: TGCGCCACCGCAGGGTCGTGGGAAAGGTCCTACAATGGGCAGTTCTTC
cdr3_aa: CATAGSWERSYNGQFF
clone_size: -
j_call: TRBJ2-1
v_call: TRBV5-1
d_call: -

cdr3_nt: TGTGCCAGCAAGACTGGTTCGCGGCCCACAGATACGCAGTATTTT
cdr3_aa: CASKTGSRPTDTQYF
clone_size: -
j_call: TRBJ2-3
v_call: TRBV6-5
d_call: -

cdr3_nt: TGCGGTGCTAGAGAGGGACAGCCCTATGGCTACACCTTC
cdr3_aa: CGAREGQPYGYTF
clone_size: -
j_call: TRBJ1-2
v_call: TRBV20-1
d_call: TRBD1

cdr3_nt: TGTGCCGGCAGCTTAGCACGCGGGATCGGAGAGACCGGGGAGCTGTTTTTT
cdr3_aa: CAGSLARGIGETGELFF
clone_size: -
j_call: TRBJ2-2
v_call: TRBV7-9
d_call: -

cdr3_nt: TGTGCCAGCAGTATAGCGGGAGTAGGGGTTAATGAGCAGTTCTTC
cdr3_aa: CASSIAGVGVNEQFF
clone_size: few
j_call: TRBJ2-1
v_call: TRBV12-3/TRBV12-4
d_call: TRBD2

cdr3_nt: TGCGCCAGCAGCTTGCCCGGGGGCCCCTCCTACGAGCAGTACTTC
cdr3_aa: CASSLPGGPSYEQYF
clone_size: few
j_call: TRBJ2-7
v_call: TRBV5-1
d_call: -

cdr3_nt: TGTGCCAGCCGGAGCAGGGGCGGCCTTGATACGCAGTATTTT
cdr3_aa: CASRSRGGLDTQYF
clone_size: -
j_call: TRBJ2-3
v_call: TRBV19
d_call: -

cdr3_nt: TGCGCCAGCCAAACTCAGACTCAGAGCTCCTACAATGAGCAGTTCTTC
cdr3_aa: CASQTQTQSSYNEQFF
clone_size: few
j_call: TRBJ2-1
v_call: TRBV5-1
d_call: -

cdr3_nt: TGTGCCAGCAGTGAGGGACCGGGACAGGGTTTCCATGAGCAGTTCTTC
cdr3_aa: CASSEGPGQGFHEQFF
clone_size: -
j_call: TRBJ2-1
v_call: TRBV6-4
d_call: TRBD1

cdr3_nt: TGTGCCAGCAGCTTCAGCGTTGGGGGGGGAACCCAAGAGACCCAGTTCTTC
cdr3_aa: CASSFSVGGGTQETQFF
clone_size: -
j_call: TRBJ2-1
v_call: TRBV7-2
d_call: TRBD2

cdr3_nt: TGCGCCAGCAGCCAAGAGAGAACCGGGACAGGGAATGAAAAACTGTTTTTT
cdr3_aa: CASSQERTGTGNEKLFF
clone_size: few
j_call: TRBJ1-4
v_call: TRBV4-1
d_call: TRBD1

cdr3_nt: TGTGCCAGCAGCCCCTCGGGACTAGCGGGGAACAATGAGCAGTTCTTC
cdr3_aa: CASSPSGLAGNNEQFF
clone_size: few
j_call: TRBJ2-1
v_call: TRBV7-2
d_call: TRBD2

cdr3_nt: TGTGCCAGCAGCCCTAGGGGGATCGTCGTAGGGGGTGAGCAGTTCTTC
cdr3_aa: CASSPRGIVVGGEQFF
clone_size: -
j_call: TRBJ2-1
v_call: TRBV7-9
d_call: -

cdr3_nt: TGTGCCAGCTCACCCCCAATGCGGGGCAGGGATGAGCAGTACTTC
cdr3_aa: CASSPPMRGRDEQYF
clone_size: -
j_call: TRBJ2-5
v_call: TRBV18
d_call: -

cdr3_nt: TGTGCCAGCAGCCCCACCGGACAGGGAACAAACACCGGGGAGCTGTTTTTT
cdr3_aa: CASSPTGQGTNTGELFF
clone_size: -
j_call: TRBJ2-2
v_call: TRBV13
d_call: TRBD1

cdr3_nt: TGCGCCAGCGTCCCAACTTCCGGGCCGCACTACGAGCAGTACTTC
cdr3_aa: CASVPTSGPHYEQYF
clone_size: once
j_call: TRBJ2-7
v_call: TRBV5-1
d_call: -

cdr3_nt: TGTGCCAGCAGCTTAGACTCCTACAGAGGGGGGAGACCCCAGTACTTC
cdr3_aa: CASSLDSYRGGRPQYF
clone_size: -
j_call: TRBJ2-5
v_call: TRBV11-2
d_call: -

cdr3_nt: TGCAGCGTTGTAATGGTAGATACGCAGTATTTT
cdr3_aa: CSVVMVDTQYF
clone_size: -
j_call: TRBJ2-3
v_call: TRBV29-1
d_call: -

cdr3_nt: TGTGCCAGCAGCCAAGAGGGTCGCGGGGGGGGAACTGAAGCTTTCTTT
cdr3_aa: CASSQEGRGGGTEAFF
clone_size: few
j_call: TRBJ1-1
v_call: TRBV3-1
d_call: -

cdr3_nt: TGTGCCAGCAGCCTACGGACAGCGCGCAATGAGCAGTACTTC
cdr3_aa: CASSLRTARNEQYF
clone_size: -
j_call: TRBJ2-7
v_call: TRBV3-1
d_call: -

cdr3_nt: TGCAGTGCTGGAGACGGAAACTCCTACAATGAGCAGTTCTTC
cdr3_aa: CSAGDGNSYNEQFF
clone_size: few
j_call: TRBJ2-1
v_call: TRBV20-1
d_call: -

cdr3_nt: TGCGCCAGCAGCCCAGGGGGGACCAACATGAACACTGAAGCTTTCTTT
cdr3_aa: CASSPGGTNMNTEAFF
clone_size: -
j_call: TRBJ1-1
v_call: TRBV5-1
d_call: TRBD1

cdr3_nt: TGTGCCAGCAGTTTTGGGACTAGCGTTGAGACCCAGTACTTC
cdr3_aa: CASSFGTSVETQYF
clone_size: -
j_call: TRBJ2-5
v_call: TRBV12-3/TRBV12-4
d_call: TRBD2

cdr3_nt: TGTGCCAGCAGTTCCACCTTGGGACTAGCGGGGAACAATGAGCAGTACTTC
cdr3_aa: CASSSTLGLAGNNEQYF
clone_size: -
j_call: TRBJ2-7
v_call: TRBV6-6
d_call: TRBD2

cdr3_nt: TGTGCCAGCAGCCCTCAGGGACAGCTGTACAATGAGCAGTTCTTC
cdr3_aa: CASSPQGQLYNEQFF
clone_size: few
j_call: TRBJ2-1
v_call: TRBV2
d_call: TRBD1

cdr3_nt: TGCGCCAGCAGCTTGTCGGTTGCCAATGAGCAGTTCTTC
cdr3_aa: CASSLSVANEQFF
clone_size: -
j_call: TRBJ2-1
v_call: TRBV5-1
d_call: -

cdr3_nt: TGTGCCAGCAGTTTGTACAATTCACCCCTCCACTTT
cdr3_aa: CASSLYNSPLHF
clone_size: many
j_call: TRBJ1-6
v_call: TRBV28
d_call: -

cdr3_nt: TGTGCCACCAGTGATTTGTTGGGCTACGAGCAGTACTTC
cdr3_aa: CATSDLLGYEQYF
clone_size: few
j_call: TRBJ2-7
v_call: TRBV24-1
d_call: -